A selection of T cell receptor beta chains follows, all from one sample in a study of Ad26.COV2.S vaccination and SARS-CoV-2 variants. The protocol was immunoSEQ multiplex PCR, while the TCRdb copy is restricted to in-frame clones and leaves out a portion. Of roughly 350,000 clones detected, around 86% appear once; the ten largest clones hold about 3%. The sequencing here drew on peripheral blood, taken in a trial of Ad26.COV2.S vaccine versus placebo. The receptors derive from a person between 18 and 59 years old who received the Ad26.COV2.S COVID-19 vaccine or a placebo. Each CDR3 is given with its conserved first and last residue. D genes are given only for firm matches. Clone size is given for some rows only: seen once, a few or many times, or a class if the clone is expanded.

v_gene: TRBV5-1; abundance: -; d_gene: -; j_gene: TRBJ2-5; CDR3nt: TGCGCCAGCAGCTTTACTGGGGGCCAAGAGACCCAGTACTTC; CDR3aa: CASSFTGGQETQYF
v_gene: TRBV12-5; abundance: -; d_gene: -; j_gene: TRBJ2-7; CDR3nt: TGTGCTAGTGGTTCTTCTACAACACAGTACTTC; CDR3aa: CASGSSTTQYF
v_gene: TRBV24-1; abundance: -; d_gene: TRBD1; j_gene: TRBJ2-5; CDR3nt: TGTGCCACCAGTGACTCGACAGGGGATGAGACCCAGTACTTC; CDR3aa: CATSDSTGDETQYF
v_gene: TRBV10-3; abundance: -; d_gene: -; j_gene: TRBJ1-2; CDR3nt: TGTGCCACCTCATATCAGGTCTATGGCTACACCTTC; CDR3aa: CATSYQVYGYTF
v_gene: TRBV5-5; abundance: -; d_gene: -; j_gene: TRBJ1-1; CDR3nt: TGTGCCAGCAGCCGGGCGGCAAACACTGAAGCTTTCTTT; CDR3aa: CASSRAANTEAFF
v_gene: TRBV7-2; abundance: -; d_gene: -; j_gene: TRBJ2-7; CDR3nt: TGTGCCAGCAGCTTAGCCGCAAGCTCCTACGAGCAGTACTTC; CDR3aa: CASSLAASSYEQYF
v_gene: TRBV30; abundance: -; d_gene: TRBD2; j_gene: TRBJ2-7; CDR3nt: TGTGCCTGGAGTGTACCTAGCGGGGGAGCTCACTTC; CDR3aa: CAWSVPSGGAHF
v_gene: TRBV9; abundance: -; d_gene: -; j_gene: TRBJ2-7; CDR3nt: TGTGCCAGCAGCCTCGACGATAGTCCCTACGAGCAGTACTTC; CDR3aa: CASSLDDSPYEQYF
v_gene: TRBV7-9; abundance: few; d_gene: TRBD1; j_gene: TRBJ2-6; CDR3nt: TGTGCCAGCAGCCCCCGTCCGGGACAGAGCTCTGGGGCCAACGTCCTGACTTTC; CDR3aa: CASSPRPGQSSGANVLTF
v_gene: TRBV5-1; abundance: -; d_gene: TRBD1; j_gene: TRBJ1-2; CDR3nt: TGCGCCAGCAGCTTGGGACAGGGGGCTTTTGGCTACACCTTC; CDR3aa: CASSLGQGAFGYTF
v_gene: TRBV24-1; abundance: -; d_gene: -; j_gene: TRBJ2-3; CDR3nt: TGTGCCACCAGTGCCCAGGGGATGGATACGCAGTATTTT; CDR3aa: CATSAQGMDTQYF
v_gene: TRBV4-3; abundance: -; d_gene: TRBD1; j_gene: TRBJ1-2; CDR3nt: TGCGCCAGCAGCCAAGATTACGGGACAGGCCCCCGGGTGACCTTC; CDR3aa: CASSQDYGTGPRVTF
v_gene: TRBV7-2; abundance: -; d_gene: TRBD1; j_gene: TRBJ1-1; CDR3nt: TGTGCCAGCAGCCGGACAGGAAGCGGCACTGAAGCTTTCTTT; CDR3aa: CASSRTGSGTEAFF
v_gene: TRBV10-3; abundance: -; d_gene: -; j_gene: TRBJ1-3; CDR3nt: TGTGCCATCAGTGAGGGACAGGGAAACACCATATATTTT; CDR3aa: CAISEGQGNTIYF
v_gene: TRBV9; abundance: few; d_gene: -; j_gene: TRBJ1-1; CDR3nt: TGTGCCAGCAGCGTCTCCCCTACAGGGATTTACACTGAAGCTTTCTTT; CDR3aa: CASSVSPTGIYTEAFF
v_gene: TRBV5-6; abundance: -; d_gene: -; j_gene: TRBJ2-7; CDR3nt: TGTGCCAGCAGCTTCCAGGGTTACGAGCAGTACTTC; CDR3aa: CASSFQGYEQYF
v_gene: TRBV12-5; abundance: -; d_gene: TRBD1; j_gene: TRBJ1-4; CDR3nt: TGTGCTAGTGGTTGGGGAGGGACAGCTAATGAAAAACTGTTTTTT; CDR3aa: CASGWGGTANEKLFF
v_gene: TRBV2; abundance: once; d_gene: TRBD2; j_gene: TRBJ2-5; CDR3nt: TGTGCCAGCGACGGGCCCTTAGCGGGGGAAGAGACCCAGTACTTC; CDR3aa: CASDGPLAGEETQYF
v_gene: TRBV27; abundance: -; d_gene: TRBD1; j_gene: TRBJ1-5; CDR3nt: TGTGCCAGCCGCCCCGGGACAGAAGGCAATCAGCCCCAGCATTTT; CDR3aa: CASRPGTEGNQPQHF
v_gene: TRBV30; abundance: -; d_gene: -; j_gene: TRBJ1-2; CDR3nt: TGTGCCTGGATCTCCGCCCGGGCTAACTATGGCTACACCTTC; CDR3aa: CAWISARANYGYTF
v_gene: TRBV9; abundance: -; d_gene: TRBD2; j_gene: TRBJ2-3; CDR3nt: TGTGCCAGCAGCGGGAGACCCCCCGGCGGGGGGGGCACAGATACGCAGTATTTT; CDR3aa: CASSGRPPGGGGTDTQYF
v_gene: TRBV9; abundance: -; d_gene: -; j_gene: TRBJ1-2; CDR3nt: TGTGCCAGCAGCGTAGGAGATTCGACAGGCTATGGCTACACCTTC; CDR3aa: CASSVGDSTGYGYTF
v_gene: TRBV5-1; abundance: few; d_gene: -; j_gene: TRBJ2-3; CDR3nt: TGCGCCAGCAGCTTGTGGACTGCGGCAGATACGCAGTATTTT; CDR3aa: CASSLWTAADTQYF
v_gene: TRBV19; abundance: -; d_gene: -; j_gene: TRBJ2-7; CDR3nt: TGTGCCAGTAGTCTTCAGGGACCTGAAAGCTCCTACGAGCAGTACTTC; CDR3aa: CASSLQGPESSYEQYF
v_gene: TRBV11-2; abundance: -; d_gene: -; j_gene: TRBJ2-2; CDR3nt: TGTGCCAGCAGCTTAGGTCAGGGGCGCACCGGGGAGCTGTTTTTT; CDR3aa: CASSLGQGRTGELFF
v_gene: TRBV7-9; abundance: -; d_gene: -; j_gene: TRBJ2-2; CDR3nt: TGTGCCAGCACCCGTCTCGGCGGGGAGCTGTTTTTT; CDR3aa: CASTRLGGELFF
v_gene: TRBV19; abundance: -; d_gene: -; j_gene: TRBJ2-7; CDR3nt: TGTGCCAGTAGTATAGCAAGCGACAACTACGAGCAGTACTTC; CDR3aa: CASSIASDNYEQYF
v_gene: TRBV5-4; abundance: -; d_gene: TRBD1; j_gene: TRBJ1-1; CDR3nt: TGTGCCAGCAGTTTTCCGGGACAGATGAACACTGAAGCTTTCTTT; CDR3aa: CASSFPGQMNTEAFF
v_gene: TRBV5-1; abundance: -; d_gene: -; j_gene: TRBJ2-7; CDR3nt: TGCGCCAGCAGCTTGGTTGGGGAGCAGTACTTC; CDR3aa: CASSLVGEQYF
v_gene: TRBV6-5; abundance: -; d_gene: -; j_gene: TRBJ1-1; CDR3nt: TGTGCCAGCCAACTCAGATTGTCGGACACTGAAGCTTTCTTT; CDR3aa: CASQLRLSDTEAFF
v_gene: TRBV4-3; abundance: -; d_gene: -; j_gene: TRBJ1-5; CDR3nt: TGCGCCAGCAGCCAAGACAGGGTTAGGGGCAATCAGCCCCAGCATTTT; CDR3aa: CASSQDRVRGNQPQHF
v_gene: TRBV7-9; abundance: -; d_gene: TRBD1; j_gene: TRBJ1-2; CDR3nt: TGTGCCAGCAGCTTACTAGAACAGGGGGTCGGTGGCTACACCTTC; CDR3aa: CASSLLEQGVGGYTF
v_gene: TRBV4-1; abundance: -; d_gene: -; j_gene: TRBJ2-1; CDR3nt: TGCGCCAGCAGCCTCAATTCCCTAGGCTCATCCTACAATGAGCAGTTCTTC; CDR3aa: CASSLNSLGSSYNEQFF
v_gene: TRBV6-5; abundance: -; d_gene: -; j_gene: TRBJ2-1; CDR3nt: TGTGCCAGCACCCCGTGGGGGGACTCCTACAATGAGCAGTTCTTC; CDR3aa: CASTPWGDSYNEQFF
v_gene: TRBV7-9; abundance: -; d_gene: -; j_gene: TRBJ1-2; CDR3nt: TGTGCCAGCAGCTCGGGAGAAATAGTAAAAGGTAGCTATGGCTACACCTTC; CDR3aa: CASSSGEIVKGSYGYTF
v_gene: TRBV29-1; abundance: few; d_gene: TRBD1; j_gene: TRBJ1-2; CDR3nt: TGCAGCGCCGTGGCCCTAGGGGGCATGAGCTATGGCTACACCTTC; CDR3aa: CSAVALGGMSYGYTF
v_gene: TRBV7-9; abundance: -; d_gene: TRBD2; j_gene: TRBJ2-7; CDR3nt: TGTGCCAGCAGCGAGGCGGGGGGCAACGAGCAGTACTTC; CDR3aa: CASSEAGGNEQYF
v_gene: TRBV6-5; abundance: -; d_gene: -; j_gene: TRBJ2-5; CDR3nt: TGTGCCAGCAGTCAGCGACTGGGACAAGAGACCCAGTACTTC; CDR3aa: CASSQRLGQETQYF
v_gene: TRBV5-4; abundance: -; d_gene: -; j_gene: TRBJ2-7; CDR3nt: TGTGCCAGCAGCTTCGCAGCTGCGTTCCACGAGCAGTACTTC; CDR3aa: CASSFAAAFHEQYF
v_gene: TRBV7-9; abundance: -; d_gene: -; j_gene: TRBJ1-5; CDR3nt: TGTGCCAGCACCCAAGGGGGAGGCAATCAGCCCCAGCATTTT; CDR3aa: CASTQGGGNQPQHF
v_gene: TRBV7-2; abundance: -; d_gene: TRBD1; j_gene: TRBJ2-7; CDR3nt: TGTGCCAGCAGCCCAGGACAGGGACGCGAGCAGTACTTC; CDR3aa: CASSPGQGREQYF
v_gene: TRBV7-8; abundance: -; d_gene: -; j_gene: TRBJ2-1; CDR3nt: TGTGCCAGCAGCTTGCTAGGACTCGACAATGAGCAGTTCTTC; CDR3aa: CASSLLGLDNEQFF
v_gene: TRBV12-5; abundance: -; d_gene: TRBD2; j_gene: TRBJ2-1; CDR3nt: TGTGCTAGTGGACTGGGGGACTATTACAATGAGCAGTTCTTC; CDR3aa: CASGLGDYYNEQFF
v_gene: TRBV3-1/TRBV3-2; abundance: -; d_gene: TRBD1; j_gene: TRBJ2-7; CDR3nt: TGTGCCAGCAGCCGGACAGGGGGCTACGAGCAGTACTTC; CDR3aa: CASSRTGGYEQYF
v_gene: TRBV30; abundance: -; d_gene: -; j_gene: TRBJ1-5; CDR3nt: TGTGCCTGGAGTGTTTTGCAGGGAGGGAATCAGCCCCAGCATTTT; CDR3aa: CAWSVLQGGNQPQHF
v_gene: TRBV5-6; abundance: -; d_gene: -; j_gene: TRBJ1-1; CDR3nt: TGTGCCAGCAGCATATACACTGAAGCTTTCTTT; CDR3aa: CASSIYTEAFF